This T cell receptor beta chain was recorded in a study of T cells after yellow fever vaccination. In making TCR cDNA, 5'RACE template switching added a universal primer site and UMIs to it. Each CDR3 protein is one row after TCRdb ran MiXCR on the 5' RACE reads. This sample has under 500,000 distinct CDR3 sequences, with under 20% found just once. The V gene's germline CDR1 is MNHNY and CDR2 SVGAGI (reference sequence). Trimming removed 7 bases at V and 2 bases at J, with 9 bases between. The CDR3 runs to 13 residues. Comment on this clonotype: Its antigen is unidentified.

Findings and caveats of the study: The study re-detected most primary-vaccination clones after the booster (approximately 97% CD4, 80% to 90% CD8).

The source of this sequence is a man younger than 35 who received the YFV17D yellow fever vaccine. Sequenced material: PBMCs, taken before the yellow fever booster vaccination. The rearrangement uses TRBV6-6 and TRBJ1-3; D uncertain. The CDR3: CASMFAAGNTIYF. DNA of the CDR3: TGTGCCAGCATGTTCGCCGCTGGAAACACCATATATTTT.